The next 32 T cell receptor beta chains were all read from a single sample in a study of cytomegalovirus exposure and HLA in healthy donors. In the PCR, 60 Vbeta and 13 Jbeta primers were used. The data were produced by immunoSEQ multiplex PCR, yet TCRdb's version contains in-frame clones alone and is incomplete. The profile shows 110,000 to 150,000 clones, roughly three quarters of them singletons. Source material: PBMCs. These receptors came from a female donor in good health and CMV-seronegative.

The V and J genes are TRBV4-1 and TRBJ2-7; possible D gene TRBD1, 6 bases. Per germline, CDR1 MGHRA and CDR2 YSYEKL. This CDR3 contains 15 residues. The V gene lost 1 base and the J gene lost 3 bases, with 13 bases spanning the gap. The CDR3 region has the DNA TGCGCCAGCAGCCAAGGCCCGGGACACAACTACGAGCAGTACTTC. Amino acids: CASSQGPGHNYEQYF.

The chain employs TRBV30 and TRBJ2-1; D may be TRBD2 (5 bases). CDR1 is GTSNPN and CDR2 is SVGIG in the germline V gene (reference sequence). The CDR3 loop spans 15 amino acids. With 2 bases removed from V and 6 bases from J, the gap between germline ends came to 17 bases. The CDR3 loop reads CAWSSKLVVANEQFF. CDR3 nucleotide sequence: TGTGCCTGGAGTTCAAAACTAGTCGTGGCCAATGAGCAGTTCTTC.

The chain combines TRBV18 with TRBJ2-1, with D perhaps TRBD1 (6 bases). CDR3 length: 17 residues. Per germline, CDR1 KGHSH and CDR2 LQKENI. The V end was cut by 3 bases, the J end by 1 base, with 16 bases between. CDR3 in DNA: TGTGCCAGCTCACCTACCCGACAGGCTGATTCCTACAATGAGCAGTTCTTC. Protein: CASSPTRQADSYNEQFF.

This sequence joins TRBV4-1 and TRBJ2-7; a possible D gene is TRBD1 (6 bases). Looked up from germline, CDR1 is MGHRA and CDR2 is YSYEKL. Trimming removed 3 bases from V and 2 bases from J, with 14 bases in between. The CDR3 loop spans 15 amino acids. The CDR3 here is CASSQRQDITYEQYF. CDR3 DNA: TGCGCCAGCAGCCAGCGACAGGACATTACCTACGAGCAGTACTTC.

The chain links TRBV28 to TRBJ2-7, with D possibly matching TRBD1 (6 bases). The CDR3 has 16 residues. The V and J ends lost 7 bases and 0 bases respectively, with 19 bases between them. Germline V gives CDR1 MDHEN, CDR2 SYDVKM. This CDR3 reads CASNRDTRTSSYEQYF. CDR3 sequence (DNA): TGTGCCAGCAATAGGGACACCAGAACTAGCTCCTACGAGCAGTACTTC.

V is TRBV4-2 and J is TRBJ1-5, with D possibly being TRBD1 (5 bases). The CDR3 length is 15 residues. Germline CDR1 LGHNA, CDR2 YNFKEQ. V was shortened by 2 bases and J by 5 bases, with 13 bases between the two germline ends. The CDR3 DNA follows: TGTGCCAGCAGCCAACTTGCGGGGGAGGATCAGCCCCAGCATTTT. Amino acids: CASSQLAGEDQPQHF.

The gene calls are TRBV6-6 and TRBJ2-3, with D hard to call. The germline V gene encodes CDR1 MNHNY and CDR2 SVGAGI (reference sequence). The CDR3 consists of 15 residues. Trimming removed 3 bases at V and 3 bases at J, with 13 bases between. The chain's CDR3 is CASSYPGLKTDTQYF. The DNA for the CDR3 is TGTGCCAGCAGTTATCCAGGCCTAAAAACAGATACGCAGTATTTT.

The chain couples TRBV27 to TRBJ1-4; 7 bases fit TRBD1. Germline V gene data show CDR1 as MNHEY and CDR2 as SMNVEV (reference sequence). Trimming removed 6 bases from V and 8 bases from J; junction bases left unmatched: 9. This CDR3 contains 14 residues. CDR3 region: CASRYRGRTEKLFF. The CDR3 nucleotides are TGTGCCAGCAGATACAGGGGTCGAACGGAAAAACTGTTTTTT.

This chain connects TRBV7-8 to TRBJ2-3, with TRBD2 matching 11 bases. Germline trimming cut 5 bases from V and 8 bases from J; bases unmatched to any gene: 6. In germline, CDR1 is SGHVS, CDR2 FQNEAQ. The CDR3 contains 14 residues. CDR3 protein: CASSLGLAVLTQYF. Here the CDR3 DNA reads TGTGCCAGCAGCCTGGGACTAGCGGTCCTTACGCAGTATTTT.

This clone was observed a handful of times. The chain is built from TRBV19 and TRBJ1-5; 11 bases fit TRBD1. Germline assignment: CDR1 LNHDA and CDR2 SQIVND (reference sequence). The V segment lost 5 bases and the J segment 6 bases; nucleotides outside the gene matches: 6. The CDR3 has 15 residues. The CDR3 DNA reads as TGTGCCAGTAGTCCTCGGACAGGGGGCAGTCAGCCCCAGCATTTT. It codes for CASSPRTGGSQPQHF. The whole variable domain, filled in from reference TRBV19 and TRBJ1-5, reads DGGITQSPKYLFRKEGQNVTLSCEQNLNHDAMYWYRQDPGQGLRLIYYSQIVNDFQKGDIAEGYSVSREKKESFPLTVTSAQKNPTAFYLCASSPRTGGSQPQHFGDGTRLSIL.

This rearrangement joins TRBV28 to TRBJ1-5; D is unclear. V lost 6 bases and J 6 bases, leaving 9 bases between the germline ends. The CDR3 length is 12 residues. CDR1 and CDR2 from the germline V gene are MDHEN and SYDVKM. CDR3 DNA sequence: TGTGCCAGCAGCACGGGTGTTCAGCCCCAGCATTTT. Translated: CASSTGVQPQHF.

The V gene is TRBV5-1, the J gene TRBJ2-7; 9 bases agree with TRBD1. Germline trimming cut 5 bases from V and 7 bases from J; bases unmatched to any gene: 10. The CDR3 has 14 residues. Germline CDR1 is SGHRS and CDR2 is YFSETQ. The CDR3 coding sequence is TGCGCCAGCAGACCCGGGACAGGGTTCGGAGAGCAGTACTTC. Translation: CASRPGTGFGEQYF. Supplemented by reference TRBV5-1 and TRBJ2-7, the full variable domain reads KAGVTQTPRYLIKTRGQQVTLSCSPISGHRSVSWYQQTPGQGLQFLFEYFSETQRNKGNFPGRFSGRQFSNSRSEMNVSTLELGDSALYLCASRPGTGFGEQYFGPGTRLTVT.

J is TRBJ2-2 and V is TRBV4-1, with TRBD1 matching over 10 bases. V gave up 4 bases and J gave up 5 bases; unmatched junction bases: 4. This CDR3 spans 15 amino acids. Looked up from germline, CDR1 is MGHRA and CDR2 is YSYEKL. The CDR3: CASSPRQGATGELFF. DNA for the CDR3: TGCGCCAGCAGCCCAAGACAGGGGGCTACCGGGGAGCTGTTTTTT.

This chain joins TRBV2 and TRBJ2-7; D is ambiguous. Trimming removed 4 bases at V and 4 bases at J, with 14 bases between. The germline CDR1 and CDR2 sequences are SNHLY and FYNNEI. The CDR3 extends over 14 amino acids. In nucleotides, the CDR3 is TGTGCCAGCAGTGGGCCTCAGGTATGGTACGAGCAGTACTTC. This gives the protein CASSGPQVWYEQYF.

This chain joins TRBV6-1 and TRBJ1-5; weak D call: TRBD1 (5 bases). The CDR3 has 15 amino acids. The germline V gene has CDR1 MNHNS and CDR2 SASEGT. The V and J ends lost 0 bases and 4 bases respectively, with 10 bases between them. The CDR3 loop reads CASSEAGQQNQPQHF. The CDR3 DNA reads as TGTGCCAGCAGTGAAGCGGGGCAGCAAAATCAGCCCCAGCATTTT.

V and J are TRBV7-9 and TRBJ1-1; a weak D match, TRBD1 (5 bases). V lost 5 bases and J lost 6, with 10 bases in between. CDR3 length: 12 amino acids. Per the germline V gene, CDR1 is SEHNR and CDR2 is FQNEAQ (reference sequence). DNA of the CDR3: TGTGCCAGCAGCCCTCTGGGGCCTGAAGCTTTCTTT. Translated, it gives CASSPLGPEAFF.

V gene TRBV6-1 combines with J gene TRBJ1-5; D gene uncertain. The germline V and J ends were trimmed by 2 bases and 11 bases, with 13 bases remaining between them. This CDR3 spans 13 amino acids. Germline V lookup: CDR1 MNHNS, CDR2 SASEGT. The CDR3 here is CASSETVVRTQHF. In DNA form, the CDR3 reads TGTGCCAGCAGTGAAACGGTGGTCAGGACCCAGCATTTT.

This chain connects TRBV14 to TRBJ2-7; 9 bases fit TRBD1. The CDR3 is made up of 15 amino acids. Germline lookup yields CDR1 SGHDN and CDR2 FVKESK. V was clipped by 1 base and J by 2 bases; unmatched bases: 3. The CDR3 loop reads CASSQGQGGTYEQYF. The CDR3 DNA sequence: TGTGCCAGCAGCCAAGGACAGGGGGGCACCTACGAGCAGTACTTC.

V usage is TRBV2 and J usage is TRBJ1-2, with D hard to call. Trimming left V 2 bases short and J 4 bases short, with 17 bases between. Germline V CDR1 and CDR2: SNHLY, FYNNEI. The CDR3 sequence is 16 residues long. The CDR3, as DNA: TGTGCCAGCAGTGAACTCTCGGACGGGATGATCTATGGCTACACCTTC. Translation gives CASSELSDGMIYGYTF. The full variable domain, in which reference TRBV2 and TRBJ1-2 provide the parts outside the CDR3, is EPEVTQTPSHQVTQMGQEVILRCVPISNHLYFYWYRQILGQKVEFLVSFYNNEISEKSEIFDDQFSVERPDGSNFTLKIRSTKLEDSAMYFCASSELSDGMIYGYTFGSGTRLTVV.

This chain links TRBV7-9 with TRBJ2-1; 8 nucleotides line up with TRBD2. V trimming: 5 bases; J trimming: 9 bases; junction bases outside the gene matches: 9. The CDR3 length is 14 residues. Germline V CDR1 and CDR2: SEHNR, FQNEAQ (reference sequence). The CDR3 reads CASSQAGARGEQFF. The CDR3 DNA reads as TGTGCCAGCAGCCAAGCGGGGGCCAGGGGTGAGCAGTTCTTC.

Note on this clone: One junction end does not reproduce the germline sequence, and a read error may be involved. The chain links TRBV7-9 to TRBJ1-2; perhaps TRBD1 as D (6 bases). CDR1 and CDR2 from the germline V gene are SEHNR and FQNEAQ (reference sequence). CDR3 length: 12 amino acids. The CDR3, as DNA: TGTTCCAGCAGCTTAACACAGGGAGGCTACACCTTC. It is translated as CSSSLTQGGYTF.

The V gene is TRBV28, the J gene TRBJ1-1; TRBD1 matches 9 bases. Germline CDR1 and CDR2: MDHEN and SYDVKM. The CDR3 loop spans 14 amino acids. The junction had 6 bases not matched to a gene; V was cut back by 7 bases and J by 3 bases. The CDR3 nucleotides read TGTGCCAGCACCAGACAGGGGGTTTACACTGAAGCTTTCTTT. Translating gives CASTRQGVYTEAFF.

The genes are TRBV18 and TRBJ1-1, with 7 bases identical to TRBD1. The CDR3 is 15 amino acids. Trimming cost V 2 bases and J 0 bases; bases outside gene matches: 3. From germline, CDR1 is KGHSH and CDR2 LQKENI. CDR3 protein: CASSPGQALNTEAFF. The CDR3 DNA follows: TGTGCCAGCTCACCAGGACAGGCCCTGAACACTGAAGCTTTCTTT. The variable domain in full, completed from reference TRBV18 and TRBJ1-1, reads NAGVMQNPRHLVRRRGQEARLRCSPMKGHSHVYWYRQLPEEGLKFMVYLQKENIIDESGMPKERFSAEFPKEGPSILRIQQVVRGDSAAYFCASSPGQALNTEAFFGQGTRLTVV.

This sequence joins TRBV6-5 and TRBJ1-1, with a tentative D call TRBD1 (5 bases). The CDR3 extends over 15 amino acids. The V end lost 0 bases, the J end lost 6 bases, and 14 bases lay between the germline ends. Germline V lookup: CDR1 MNHEY, CDR2 SVGAGI. CDR3 in DNA: TGTGCCAGCAGTTACTCTCAGGTTGGGGCCTCTGAAGCTTTCTTT. This codes for CASSYSQVGASEAFF.

The genes are TRBV5-1 and TRBJ1-1; D possibly corresponds to TRBD1 (6 bases). V lost 0 bases and J lost 5, with 20 bases in between. The CDR3 consists of 17 residues. The germline gives CDR1 SGHRS, CDR2 YFSETQ. DNA of the CDR3: TGCGCCAGCAGCTTGGCGCTCAGGACAGTCCTAGTTACTGAAGCTTTCTTT. Translated: CASSLALRTVLVTEAFF. The full variable domain, rest sourced from reference TRBV5-1 and TRBJ1-1, is KAGVTQTPRYLIKTRGQQVTLSCSPISGHRSVSWYQQTPGQGLQFLFEYFSETQRNKGNFPGRFSGRQFSNSRSEMNVSTLELGDSALYLCASSLALRTVLVTEAFFGQGTRLTVV.

The chain employs TRBV28 and TRBJ2-1; tentative D call: TRBD1 (7 bases). V lost 2 bases and J 7 bases, leaving 21 bases between the germline ends. Per the germline V gene, CDR1 is MDHEN and CDR2 is SYDVKM. This CDR3 spans 17 amino acids. CDR3 protein: CASSLRGWRGRGNEQFF. The CDR3 DNA sequence: TGTGCCAGCAGTTTAAGGGGCTGGAGGGGGCGCGGGAATGAGCAGTTCTTC.

The CDR3 region is CASSETGLGYEQYF. The CDR3, as DNA: TGTGCCAGCAGTGAAACAGGGCTTGGCTACGAGCAGTACTTC. The V and J genes are TRBV28 and TRBJ2-7; TRBD1 might be the D (6 bases). Trimming cost V 5 bases and J 3 bases, with 14 bases left between them. The germline gives CDR1 MDHEN, CDR2 SYDVKM. This CDR3 spans 14 amino acids. The entire variable domain, with the rest obtained from reference TRBV28 and TRBJ2-7, is as follows: DVKVTQSSRYLVKRTGEKVFLECVQDMDHENMFWYRQDPGLGLRLIYFSYDVKMKEKGDIPEGYSVSREKKERFSLILESASTNQTSMYLCASSETGLGYEQYFGPGTRLTVT.

The count of this clone is one. The gene calls are TRBV5-1 and TRBJ2-7, with 7 bases that match TRBD1. Germline CDR1 is SGHRS and CDR2 is YFSETQ. V shed 4 bases and J 2 bases; nucleotides not matched to a gene: 6. The length of the CDR3 is 14 residues. CDR3 bases: TGCGCCAGCAGCCTTCCGGGACAGACCTACGAGCAGTACTTC. Its translation is CASSLPGQTYEQYF.

CDR3 loop: CATRLNGNTIYF. As DNA, the CDR3 is TGTGCCACCCGACTGAATGGAAACACCATATATTTT. J is TRBJ1-3 and V is TRBV15; D is undetermined. CDR3 length equals 12 residues. With 8 bases removed from V and 3 bases from J, the gap between germline ends came to 8 bases. CDR1 is LNHNV, CDR2 YYDKDF, per germline (reference sequence). The whole variable domain, remainder taken from reference TRBV15 and TRBJ1-3, is DAMVIQNPRYQVTQFGKPVTLSCSQTLNHNVMYWYQQKSSQAPKLLFHYYDKDFNNEADTPDNFQSRRPNTSFCFLDIRSPGLGDTAMYLCATRLNGNTIYFGEGSWLTVV.

The chain uses TRBV9 and TRBJ2-1, with D tentatively TRBD2 (5 bases). Germline loops: CDR1 SGDLS, CDR2 YYNGEE. The CDR3 contains 12 residues. V was pared by 8 bases and J by 6 bases, with 12 bases between. CDR3 sequence (DNA): TGTGCCAGTTCCGGACTTCTCAATGAGCAGTTCTTC. Translation: CASSGLLNEQFF.

The gene calls are TRBV6-5 and TRBJ1-2; D might be TRBD1 (6 bases). V lost 6 bases and J 7 bases, leaving 15 bases between the germline ends. Per germline, CDR1 MNHEY and CDR2 SVGAGI. The CDR3 loop spans 13 amino acids. The CDR3: CASRKTGFGGYTF. DNA of the CDR3: TGTGCCAGCAGGAAAACAGGGTTTGGTGGCTACACCTTC.

The chain is built from TRBV27 and TRBJ2-1; TRBD2 is a possible D gene (6 bases). The CDR3 loop spans 16 amino acids. The V gene's germline CDR1 is MNHEY and CDR2 SMNVEV (reference sequence). V gave up 2 bases and J gave up 5 bases, with 16 bases separating them. The CDR3 sequence is CASSLIRGINHNEQFF. CDR3 DNA sequence: TGTGCCAGCAGTTTAATTCGCGGGATAAACCACAATGAGCAGTTCTTC.